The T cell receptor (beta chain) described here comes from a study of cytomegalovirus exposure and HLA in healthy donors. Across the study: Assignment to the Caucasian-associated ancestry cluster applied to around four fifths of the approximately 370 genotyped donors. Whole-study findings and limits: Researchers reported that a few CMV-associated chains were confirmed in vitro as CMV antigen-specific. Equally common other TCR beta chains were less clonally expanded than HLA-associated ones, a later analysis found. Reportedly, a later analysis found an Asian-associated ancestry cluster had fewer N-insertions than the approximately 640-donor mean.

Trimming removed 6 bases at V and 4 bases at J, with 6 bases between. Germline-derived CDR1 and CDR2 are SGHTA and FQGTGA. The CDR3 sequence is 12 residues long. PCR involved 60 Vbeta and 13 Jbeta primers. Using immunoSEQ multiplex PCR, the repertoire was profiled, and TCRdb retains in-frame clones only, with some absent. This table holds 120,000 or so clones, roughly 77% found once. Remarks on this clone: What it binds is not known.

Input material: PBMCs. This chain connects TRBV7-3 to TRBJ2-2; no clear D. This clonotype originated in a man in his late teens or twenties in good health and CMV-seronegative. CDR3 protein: CASSSFTGELFF. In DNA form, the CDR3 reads TGTGCCAGCAGTAGCTTCACCGGGGAGCTGTTTTTT.